This TCR beta chain was recorded in a study of T cell responses to AZD1222 COVID-19 vaccine. To note about this clone: The antigen remains undetermined.

Study results and caveats: Once two AZD1222 doses were given, Spike-specific TCR breadth and depth went up. Seropositive AZD1222 recipients at baseline numbered only five or six. Donors were largely white British and mainly female; clonal diversity was possibly underestimated.

The method was immunoSEQ multiplex PCR; TCRdb's version includes in-frame clones alone and lacks a portion of them. The profile covers some 130,000 clones, with about 93% appearing a single time and approximately 6.5% taken by the ten largest. V lost 2 bases, J lost 2 bases, and 9 bases lay in between. Germline V CDR1 and CDR2: LGHNA, YSLEER. CDR3 length: 14 residues. The starting material was peripheral blood, obtained 28 days after the second AZD1222 dose. The rearrangement joins TRBV4-3 to TRBJ1-1; D unresolved. This TCR derives from an adult who received the AZD1222 COVID-19 vaccine. As DNA, the CDR3 is TGCGCCAGCAGCCAATTGAACAGTAACACTGAAGCTTTCTTT. Amino acids: CASSQLNSNTEAFF.